A selection of T cell receptor beta chains follows, all from one sample in a study of identical twins. TCRdb reprocessed the 5' RACE reads with MiXCR, giving one entry per CDR3 protein. The data hold about 890,000 distinct CDR3 sequences, with about 12% observed a single time. These data are also associated with another study on yellow fever vaccine responses in identical twins.

Sequenced input: PBMCs. The receptors were sampled from a young woman in good health. CDR3s include the opening cysteine and the closing phenylalanine or tryptophan.

CDR3aa: CASSLGGVAGLRTDTQYF; j_gene: TRBJ2-3; len: 18; v_gene: TRBV28
CDR3aa: CASNQLPGLAGPGGTGELFF; j_gene: TRBJ2-2; len: 20; v_gene: TRBV28
CDR3aa: CASSLATSREQYF; j_gene: TRBJ2-7; len: 13; v_gene: TRBV12-3/TRBV12-4
CDR3aa: CASSLTAQGLSGYTF; j_gene: TRBJ1-2; len: 15; v_gene: TRBV7-8
CDR3aa: CASMWSSGVTDTQYF; j_gene: TRBJ2-3; len: 15; v_gene: TRBV19
CDR3aa: CASSGSRGATDTQYF; j_gene: TRBJ2-3; len: 15; v_gene: TRBV6-1
CDR3aa: CASSLGARRGATDTQYF; j_gene: TRBJ2-3; len: 17; v_gene: TRBV11-2
CDR3aa: CASSLPTGNSPLHF; j_gene: TRBJ1-6; len: 14; v_gene: TRBV5-5
CDR3aa: CSARAVQAGESYNEQFF; j_gene: TRBJ2-1; len: 17; v_gene: TRBV20-1
CDR3aa: CASSQGGSPGSEQFF; j_gene: TRBJ2-1; len: 15; v_gene: TRBV11-1
CDR3aa: CASSQVGEETQYF; j_gene: TRBJ2-5; len: 13; v_gene: TRBV3-1
CDR3aa: CASRLAGTSRLPEQFF; j_gene: TRBJ2-1; len: 16; v_gene: TRBV27
CDR3aa: CASSEQTTNEKLFF; j_gene: TRBJ1-4; len: 14; v_gene: TRBV18
CDR3aa: CATSGTGLAGELFF; j_gene: TRBJ2-2; len: 14; v_gene: TRBV12-3/TRBV12-4
CDR3aa: CASSPKGGNQPQHF; j_gene: TRBJ1-5; len: 14; v_gene: TRBV7-9
CDR3aa: CASRQREETQYF; j_gene: TRBJ2-5; len: 12; v_gene: TRBV12-3/TRBV12-4
CDR3aa: CASSLVAGANVLTF; j_gene: TRBJ2-6; len: 14; v_gene: TRBV28
CDR3aa: CASSQVPGRSDTQYF; j_gene: TRBJ2-3; len: 15; v_gene: TRBV14
CDR3aa: CASTLGVGNRGPTEAFF; j_gene: TRBJ1-1; len: 17; v_gene: TRBV12-3/TRBV12-4
CDR3aa: CASGLDTGELFF; j_gene: TRBJ2-2; len: 12; v_gene: TRBV11-2
CDR3aa: CASTSPGISDTQYF; j_gene: TRBJ2-3; len: 14; v_gene: TRBV12-3/TRBV12-4
CDR3aa: CASSVDSNQPQHF; j_gene: TRBJ1-5; len: 13; v_gene: TRBV5-1
CDR3aa: CASSMGRVAFF; j_gene: TRBJ2-1; len: 11; v_gene: TRBV12-3/TRBV12-4
CDR3aa: CSAPSWGRTFF; j_gene: TRBJ1-1; len: 11; v_gene: TRBV20-1
CDR3aa: CASRGGQYGYTF; j_gene: TRBJ1-2; len: 12; v_gene: TRBV25-1
CDR3aa: CASSFEGYSNQPQHF; j_gene: TRBJ1-5; len: 15; v_gene: TRBV5-1
CDR3aa: CASSTWDRGAQPQHF; j_gene: TRBJ1-5; len: 15; v_gene: TRBV2
CDR3aa: CASRMRTGGSNQPQHF; j_gene: TRBJ1-5; len: 16; v_gene: TRBV6-1
CDR3aa: CASSPRQVSSGANVLTF; j_gene: TRBJ2-6; len: 17; v_gene: TRBV12-3/TRBV12-4
CDR3aa: CATSVGTEAFF; j_gene: TRBJ1-1; len: 11; v_gene: TRBV24-1
CDR3aa: CASSRTGSYTDTQYF; j_gene: TRBJ2-3; len: 15; v_gene: TRBV6-1
CDR3aa: CASSPVGSPMFF; j_gene: TRBJ1-1; len: 12; v_gene: TRBV11-2
CDR3aa: CAGTPAGDESETQYF; j_gene: TRBJ2-5; len: 15; v_gene: TRBV10-1
CDR3aa: CASGPPGRGVAKNIQYF; j_gene: TRBJ2-4; len: 17; v_gene: TRBV12-5
CDR3aa: CASSPGGTGFKANYGYTF; j_gene: TRBJ1-2; len: 18; v_gene: TRBV4-1
CDR3aa: CSARLNSATNEKLFF; j_gene: TRBJ1-4; len: 15; v_gene: TRBV20-1
CDR3aa: CASSTPGQRNNEQFF; j_gene: TRBJ2-1; len: 15; v_gene: TRBV12-3/TRBV12-4
CDR3aa: CASSSTGGANTGELFF; j_gene: TRBJ2-2; len: 16; v_gene: TRBV7-9
CDR3aa: CASSAPGGSRGNEQFF; j_gene: TRBJ2-1; len: 16; v_gene: TRBV7-9
CDR3aa: CASSVLYTDTQYF; j_gene: TRBJ2-3; len: 13; v_gene: TRBV6-1
CDR3aa: CASSMTSGGRETQYF; j_gene: TRBJ2-5; len: 15; v_gene: TRBV12-3/TRBV12-4
CDR3aa: CASSHMDRGNTGELFF; j_gene: TRBJ2-2; len: 16; v_gene: TRBV3-1
CDR3aa: CATSDPGSRFNYGYTF; j_gene: TRBJ1-2; len: 16; v_gene: TRBV15
CDR3aa: CASSPGTDTEAFF; j_gene: TRBJ1-1; len: 13; v_gene: TRBV7-9
CDR3aa: CASKSGRALFNEQFF; j_gene: TRBJ2-1; len: 15; v_gene: TRBV14
CDR3aa: CASSDQGTVKNIQYF; j_gene: TRBJ2-4; len: 15; v_gene: TRBV2
CDR3aa: CATSRDIGSTYNEQFF; j_gene: TRBJ2-1; len: 16; v_gene: TRBV15
CDR3aa: CSVSWRVPSYEQYF; j_gene: TRBJ2-7; len: 14; v_gene: TRBV29-1
CDR3aa: CSARGTRPLETQYF; j_gene: TRBJ2-5; len: 14; v_gene: TRBV20-1